The T cell receptor beta chain described here comes from a study of PD-1 blockade in classical Hodgkin lymphoma. The study's findings and limits: Significant TCR diversity gains by C4D1 occurred in CD4+ but not CD8+ cells. Complete responders showed a baseline diversity that resembled the diversity of newly diagnosed patients. When set against healthy donors, newly diagnosed patients were reported to show lower baseline TCR diversity.

The patients all showed relapse after autologous stem cell transplantation, while their brentuximab vedotin exposure varied. Libraries were prepared by immunoSEQ multiplex PCR; TCRdb keeps only in-frame clonotypes and omits some of them. The sample holds approximately 100,000 clones, about 89% seen once. This clone came up once. Its matching antigen is unknown. Germline CDR1 and CDR2: SGHRS and YFSETQ. V was pared by 5 bases and J by 2 bases, with 6 bases of the junction left unmatched. This CDR3 has 17 residues. The chain joins TRBV5-1 to TRBJ2-3; 15 positions match TRBD2. The sequence came from a human donor with classical Hodgkin lymphoma. The source was peripheral blood mononuclear cells (PBMCs), collected before the second cycle of nivolumab. The CDR3, as DNA: TGCGCCAGCAGGGACGGACTAGCGGGGGGGATCACAGATACGCAGTATTTT. Its translation is CASRDGLAGGITDTQYF.